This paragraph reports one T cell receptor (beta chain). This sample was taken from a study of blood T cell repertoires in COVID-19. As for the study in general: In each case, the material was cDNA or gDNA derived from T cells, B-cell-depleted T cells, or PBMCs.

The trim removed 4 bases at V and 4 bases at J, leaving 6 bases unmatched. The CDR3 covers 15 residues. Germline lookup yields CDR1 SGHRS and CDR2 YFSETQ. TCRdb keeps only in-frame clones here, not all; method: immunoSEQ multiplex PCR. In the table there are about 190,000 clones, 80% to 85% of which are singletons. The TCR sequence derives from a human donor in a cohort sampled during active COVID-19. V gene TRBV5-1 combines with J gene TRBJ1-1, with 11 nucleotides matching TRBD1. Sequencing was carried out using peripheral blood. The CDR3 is CASSPGTGGSTEAFF. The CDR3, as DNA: TGCGCCAGCAGCCCTGGGACAGGGGGGTCCACTGAAGCTTTCTTT. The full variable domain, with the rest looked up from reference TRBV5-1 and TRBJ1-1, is KAGVTQTPRYLIKTRGQQVTLSCSPISGHRSVSWYQQTPGQGLQFLFEYFSETQRNKGNFPGRFSGRQFSNSRSEMNVSTLELGDSALYLCASSPGTGGSTEAFFGQGTRLTVV.